What follows are 30 T cell receptor beta chains derived from one specimen sequenced in a study of tissue T cells after allogeneic stem cell transplantation. Time point described: mouse harvest day 14 after allogeneic transplant. Tail vein injection delivered 10^7 T-cell-depleted bone marrow cells and 10^6 splenic CD5+ T cells. Clones were read by immunoSEQ multiplex PCR, and TCRdb kept only the in-frame ones, dropping some. The table includes around 8,000 clones, approximately 34% detected once. The specimen was skin. These receptors were obtained from a female BALB/c mouse given C57BL/6 T cells with graft-versus-host disease after an allogeneic hematopoietic cell transplant.

About this clone: The gene names here belong to mouse. The CDR3 DNA, read in part, is TGTGCCAGCGGGACAGAAGTCTTC. Amino acid sequence: CASGTEVF. The entire CDR3 is CASGTEVFF. The chain recombines TRBV13-2 with TRBJ1-1; unclear D gene. The sequence runs out 1 residue before the end of the CDR3; the remainder is reconstructed from the germline J gene. This CDR3 contains 9 residues. Per germline, CDR1 NNHNN and CDR2 SYGAGS (reference sequence). Between the trimmed V and J ends, which lost 5 bases and 5 bases, there was a span of 1 base.

By share of the sample, this clone is large. Gene and germline names: mouse. The CDR3 end lies 1 residue beyond the end of the read and is filled in from the germline J gene. The J gene is TRBJ1-2, the V gene TRBV23. The germline V gene encodes CDR1 KGHTA and CDR2 FQNQQP. The CDR3 has 13 residues. The CDR3 is CSSSHFSNSDYTF. CDR3 DNA (partial): TGCTCCAGCAGTCATTTCTCAAACTCCGACTACACC.

This clone was seen more than once but under ten times. Gene names and germline match the mouse. With the read ending 1 residue before the CDR3 end, the germline J gene is used to fill in that end. The V gene is TRBV26, the J gene TRBJ2-7; D is ambiguous. The CDR3 is 12 amino acids. Germline lookup yields CDR1 KGHPV and CDR2 FQNQEV (reference sequence). The germline V and J ends were trimmed by 11 bases and 3 bases, with 14 bases remaining between them. The CDR3 loop reads CASSSPVYEQYF. Incomplete CDR3 DNA: TGTGCCTCCTCCTCCCCAGTCTATGAACAGTAC.

Points on this clone: The gene names given are mouse names. The CDR3 extends 1 residue past the end of the read, so its final part is completed from the germline J gene. The V call is TRBV26, the J call TRBJ1-3; no firm D call. Per the germline V gene, CDR1 is KGHPV and CDR2 is FQNQEV (reference sequence). CDR3 length: 14 amino acids. V lost 3 bases, J lost 0 bases, and 6 bases lay in between. The CDR3 here is CASSLQPSGNTLYF. The CDR3 bases that were read are TGTGCCAGCAGTCTACAGCCTTCTGGAAATACGCTCTAT.

Concerning this clone: Gene names and germline refer to mouse. The read falls 1 residue short of the CDR3 end, and the missing part is taken from the germline J gene. V is TRBV3 and J is TRBJ2-5; 11 bases are a match to TRBD2. CDR3 length equals 15 residues. Germline-derived CDR1 and CDR2 are SNHLY and FYNGKV (reference sequence). V was clipped by 5 bases and J by 3 bases; unmatched bases: 4. The DNA read from the CDR3 is TGTGCCAGCAGCCCTCGACTGGGGGGGCAAGACACCCAGTAC. It codes for CASSPRLGGQDTQY. Given in full, the CDR3 is CASSPRLGGQDTQYF.

To note about this clone: Gene names follow the mouse nomenclature. The read falls 1 residue short of the CDR3 end, and the missing part is taken from the germline J gene. The rearrangement joins TRBV12-2 to TRBJ2-4, with TRBD1 as a possible D gene (5 bases). Germline V gene sequence: CDR1 SGHLS, CDR2 HYDKME. The CDR3 loop spans 14 amino acids. V lost 0 bases to trimming and J lost 0 bases, with 6 bases between them. The CDR3 reads CASSLEGSQNTLYF. The sequenced part of the CDR3 DNA is TGTGCCAGCTCTCTCGAGGGGAGTCAAAACACCTTGTAC.

About this clone: Any gene name here is a mouse gene name. Read data end 1 residue before the CDR3 end; the end is taken from the germline J gene. The V and J genes are TRBV12-1 and TRBJ2-5, with TRBD2 matching over 9 bases. The V gene's germline CDR1 is SGHSN and CDR2 HYEKVE. The CDR3 sequence is 15 residues long. The ends lost 2 bases at V and 3 bases at J; junction bases unmatched: 5. Partial CDR3 DNA: TGTGCCAGCTCTCGGCCGGGACTGGGTCAAGACACCCAGTAC. Its protein is CASSRPGLGQDTQY. The full CDR3 reads CASSRPGLGQDTQYF.

This clone is medium-sized by share. Mouse germline and gene names are used. The CDR3 extends 1 residue past the end of the read, so its final part is completed from the germline J gene. The chain has TRBV23 and TRBJ1-1. From germline, CDR1 is KGHTA and CDR2 FQNQQP. The CDR3 is 13 amino acids. This chain's CDR3 is CSSSRSANTEVFF. Incomplete CDR3 DNA: TGCTCCAGCAGTCGGAGTGCAAACACAGAAGTCTTC.

Remarks on this clone: Genes and germline are mouse. The read halts 1 residue ahead of the CDR3 end, with the missing end drawn from the germline J gene. The rearrangement links TRBV12-2 to TRBJ2-5; no clear D. Trimming stripped 4 bases from V and 0 bases from J, with 10 bases between. Germline CDR1 and CDR2: SGHLS and HYDKME. CDR3 length: 14 amino acids. The part of the CDR3 DNA that was read is TGTGCCAGCTCACCCGGGAGTAACCAAGACACCCAGTAC. It codes for CASSPGSNQDTQY. The full CDR3 protein reads CASSPGSNQDTQYF.

A remark on this clone: The genes and germline here are from mouse. Read coverage stops 1 residue before the CDR3 terminus; the germline J gene supplies the remainder. The V gene is TRBV23, the J gene TRBJ1-1. The germline CDR1 and CDR2 sequences are KGHTA and FQNQQP. The CDR3 extends over 12 amino acids. CDR3 bases read: TGCTCCAGCAGTCAGGGAAACACAGAAGTCTTC. This gives the protein CSSSQGNTEVF. The entire CDR3 protein reads CSSSQGNTEVFF.

This clone was found a few times. Each gene name is a mouse one. The read comes to an end 1 residue before the CDR3 does, leaving the germline J gene to fill in the end. The chain links TRBV26 to TRBJ2-5; D possibly corresponds to TRBD1 (6 bases). This CDR3 contains 14 residues. Looked up from germline, CDR1 is KGHPV and CDR2 is FQNQEV (reference sequence). V was shortened by 3 bases and J by 8 bases, with 15 bases between the two germline ends. The DNA read from the CDR3 is TGTGCCAGCAGTCTCGACCCCAGGGGAGGCACCCAGTAC. Translating it yields CASSLDPRGGTQY. The CDR3 in full is CASSLDPRGGTQYF.

Concerning this clone: The genes are named according to mouse. The read halts 1 residue ahead of the CDR3 end, with the missing end drawn from the germline J gene. The chain joins TRBV23 to TRBJ2-4; TRBD1 was called by the table and not checked on the DNA. This CDR3 region has 13 residues. The germline V gene encodes CDR1 KGHTA and CDR2 FQNQQP. CDR3 in amino acids: CSSSQLQGGTLYF. The covered CDR3 bases are TGCTCCAGCAGTCAATTACAGGGCGGCACCTTGTAC.

As concerns this clone: The gene symbols are mouse symbols. The CDR3 end lies 1 residue beyond the end of the read and is filled in from the germline J gene. The rearrangement links TRBV13-1 to TRBJ2-3; maybe TRBD2 (8 bases). The CDR3 length is 17 residues. Germline assignment: CDR1 NSHNY and CDR2 SYGAGN. The V end was cut by 0 bases, the J end by 2 bases, with 16 bases between. The CDR3 sequence: CASSDAGGGRDAETLYF. CDR3 bases read: TGTGCCAGCAGTGATGCAGGGGGGGGGCGCGATGCAGAAACGCTGTAT.

Worth noting for this clone: All gene names here are mouse names. The read ends 1 residue early relative to the CDR3; the germline J gene fills the gap. J is TRBJ2-2 and V is TRBV26; the D is unclear. CDR3 length equals 15 residues. CDR1 KGHPV and CDR2 FQNQEV come from the germline V gene (reference sequence). The V end was cut by 0 bases, the J end by 1 base, with 6 bases between. The CDR3 loop is CASSLSGRNTGQLYF. Partial CDR3 DNA: TGTGCCAGCAGTCTGTCGGGGAGAAACACCGGGCAGCTCTAC.

To note about this clone: An end of the junction does not agree with germline; a read error may underlie this. The gene symbols are mouse symbols. Read coverage stops 1 residue before the CDR3 terminus; the germline J gene supplies the remainder. The rearrangement joins TRBV26 to TRBJ2-5, with 10 bases identical to TRBD2. The germline V gene encodes CDR1 KGHPV and CDR2 FQNQEV (reference sequence). The CDR3 has 15 residues. Partial CDR3 DNA: TGTGCCAGCAGTCGCCGACTGGGGGGAAAAGACGCCCAGTAC. Its protein product is CASSRRLGGKDAQY. The entire CDR3 reads CASSRRLGGKDAQYF. The variable domain in full, with the rest retrieved from reference TRBV26 and TRBJ2-5, is NSKVIQTPRYLVKGQGQKAKMRCIPEKGHPVVFWYQQNKNNEFKFLINFQNQEVLQQIDMTEKRFSAECPSNSPCSLEIQSSEAGDSALYLCASSRRLGGKDAQYFGPGTRLLVL.

This clone is labeled as medium-sized. Gene and germline names: mouse. From the germline J gene comes the end of the CDR3, since the read stops 1 residue before it. The chain has TRBV23 and TRBJ2-3. Germline CDR1 is KGHTA and CDR2 is FQNQQP. The CDR3 spans 14 residues. CDR3 region: CSSSQWASAETLYF. The CDR3 DNA, read in part, is TGCTCCAGCAGTCAGTGGGCTAGTGCAGAAACGCTGTAT.

This clone appeared a single time. Germline and genes: mouse. The missing CDR3 end, 1 residue past where the read stops, is filled in from the germline J gene. The chain is built from TRBV26 and TRBJ1-1; 8 nucleotides line up with TRBD1. The CDR3 is 14 residues long. J gave up 6 bases and V 4 bases, and 7 bases lay outside the gene matches. CDR1 KGHPV and CDR2 FQNQEV come from the germline V gene (reference sequence). CDR3 bases read: TGTGCCAGCAGTCGGGGAACAGGGGGGGCAGAAGTCTTC. Translating it yields CASSRGTGGAEVF. The CDR3 in its entirety is CASSRGTGGAEVFF.

This clone is classed as medium-sized (0.01 to 0.1%). Genes and germline are mouse. The read ends 1 residue before the CDR3 terminus; that terminus is restored from the germline J gene. This sequence joins TRBV4 and TRBJ2-7, with 12 bases aligning to TRBD2. The V gene's germline CDR1 is LGHDT and CDR2 YNNKQL (reference sequence). Losses at the gene ends were 3 bases for V and 6 bases for J; bases not matched to a gene: 3. This CDR3 contains 14 residues. Partial CDR3 DNA: TGTGCCAGCAGCTACGACTGGGGGGGCTTTGAACAGTAC. This codes for CASSYDWGGFEQY. The complete CDR3 sequence is CASSYDWGGFEQYF.

This clone has only one observation. Any gene name here is a mouse gene name. Coverage ceases 1 residue before the CDR3 finishes, and the germline J gene fills in the end. The V call is TRBV12-1, the J call TRBJ1-4; 10 nucleotides match TRBD1. The CDR3 sequence is 15 residues long. Germline V lookup: CDR1 SGHSN, CDR2 HYEKVE. Losses at the gene ends were 4 bases for V and 5 bases for J; bases not matched to a gene: 6. The CDR3 here is CASSPGTGENERLFF. CDR3 DNA, as far as it was read: TGTGCCAGCTCACCAGGGACAGGGGAGAACGAAAGATTATTT.

By frequency in the sample, this clone is medium-sized. Gene names are mouse gene names. The read terminates 1 residue ahead of where the CDR3 ends, so the germline J gene completes it. The chain employs TRBV26 and TRBJ1-2; the D gene is possibly TRBD1 (6 bases). V was cut by 0 bases and J by 1 base, with 6 bases left in between. The CDR3 length is 14 residues. Looked up from germline, CDR1 is KGHPV and CDR2 is FQNQEV (reference sequence). The sequenced CDR3 bases are TGTGCCAGCAGTCTGTCGGGACAAAACTCCGACTACACC. It yields the protein CASSLSGQNSDYT. The full CDR3 reads CASSLSGQNSDYTF.

As regards this clone: Gene labels here are mouse ones. Partial CDR3 DNA: TGTGCCAGCAGCTTACGGGGACAAAACACCTTGTAC. This encodes CASSLRGQNTLY. The complete CDR3 sequence is CASSLRGQNTLYF. The chain uses TRBV3 and TRBJ2-4; no definite D call. With the read ending 1 residue before the CDR3 end, the germline J gene is used to fill in that end. The CDR3 runs 13 residues. Per germline, CDR1 SNHLY and CDR2 FYNGKV (reference sequence). The V gene lost 2 bases and the J gene lost 3 bases, with 6 bases spanning the gap.

This clone was observed a handful of times. Here the gene names and germline are mouse. The read finishes 1 residue shy of the CDR3 end, and the germline J gene is used to complete it. This chain connects TRBV2 to TRBJ1-4; no definite D call. Trimming cost V 0 bases and J 1 base, with 9 bases left between them. Per the germline V gene, CDR1 is LGHNA and CDR2 is YSYQKL. This CDR3 contains 16 residues. The chain's CDR3 is CASSQDPSPSNERLFF. CDR3 bases read: TGTGCCAGCAGCCAAGATCCCTCACCTTCCAACGAAAGATTATTT.

This clone is termed large. All gene names here are mouse names. The CDR3 end lies 1 residue beyond the end of the read and is filled in from the germline J gene. The V and J genes are TRBV13-2 and TRBJ2-7; tentative D call: TRBD2 (5 bases). V was shortened by 5 bases and J by 4 bases, with 10 bases between the two germline ends. The CDR3 extends over 12 amino acids. In germline, CDR1 is NNHNN, CDR2 SYGAGS (reference sequence). The part of the CDR3 DNA that was read is TGTGCCAGCGGGTTGACTGAGTATGAACAGTAC. Translation gives CASGLTEYEQY. The full CDR3 is CASGLTEYEQYF.

This clone rates as medium-sized. The gene names given are mouse names. The read falls 1 residue short of the CDR3 end, and the missing part is taken from the germline J gene. The chain links TRBV13-1 to TRBJ2-7; 10 nucleotides line up with TRBD2. Per the germline V gene, CDR1 is NSHNY and CDR2 is SYGAGN. The junction had 1 base not matched to a gene; V was cut back by 3 bases and J by 4 bases. The CDR3 is 13 amino acids. CDR3 sequence: CASSATGGYEQYF. CDR3 bases read: TGTGCCAGCAGTGCGACTGGGGGGTATGAACAGTAC.

Note on this clone: Mouse names are used for the genes. The read finishes 1 residue shy of the CDR3 end, and the germline J gene is used to complete it. The chain joins TRBV4 to TRBJ2-2; D may be TRBD1 (6 bases). The V end was cut by 4 bases, the J end by 1 base, with 7 bases between. This CDR3 contains 14 residues. Germline V CDR1 and CDR2: LGHDT, YNNKQL (reference sequence). CDR3 DNA (partial): TGTGCCAGCAGCTTACAGGGAAACACCGGGCAGCTCTAC. The encoded protein is CASSLQGNTGQLY. The whole CDR3 protein is CASSLQGNTGQLYF.

By share of the sample, this clone is medium-sized. Mouse gene names and germline throughout. The CDR3 extends 1 residue past the end of the read, so its final part is completed from the germline J gene. This chain links TRBV26 with TRBJ1-4; no clear D gene. The CDR3 has 13 residues. Germline CDR1 is KGHPV and CDR2 is FQNQEV (reference sequence). V gave up 3 bases and J gave up 2 bases, with 4 bases separating them. CDR3 DNA, as far as it was read: TGTGCCAGCAGTCTCGCCTCCAACGAAAGATTATTT. This codes for CASSLASNERLF. The full-length CDR3 reads as CASSLASNERLFF.

In regard to this clone: Mouse gene names and germline throughout. Here the CDR3 reads CASSLRGRGAEQFF. CDR3 DNA, as far as it was read: TGTGCCAGCAGTCTGAGGGGGCGCGGTGCTGAGCAGTTC. The chain carries TRBV26 and TRBJ2-1; possibly TRBD1 for D (7 bases). Coverage ceases 1 residue before the CDR3 finishes, and the germline J gene fills in the end. With 2 bases removed from V and 6 bases from J, the gap between germline ends came to 11 bases. This CDR3 is 14 amino acids long. The germline gives CDR1 KGHPV, CDR2 FQNQEV (reference sequence).

Concerning this clone itself: These gene names are mouse names. The read falls 1 residue short of the CDR3 end, and the missing part is taken from the germline J gene. V is TRBV1 and J is TRBJ1-1; D is undetermined. V was trimmed by 1 base and J by 5 bases, leaving 2 bases between them. This CDR3 has 11 amino acids. CDR1 is NSQYPW and CDR2 is LRSPGD in the germline V gene (reference sequence). The part of the CDR3 DNA that was read is TGCACCTGCAGTGCAGGGACAGAAGTCTTC. It translates to CTCSAGTEVF. The full CDR3 protein is CTCSAGTEVFF.

There are a few counts of this clone. Germline and genes: mouse. From the germline J gene comes the end of the CDR3, since the read stops 1 residue before it. This rearrangement joins TRBV13-2 to TRBJ2-5; perhaps D is TRBD1 or TRBD2 (5 bases each). Germline loops: CDR1 NNHNN, CDR2 SYGAGS (reference sequence). This CDR3 is built from 15 residues. Trimming cost V 2 bases and J 2 bases, with 12 bases left between them. Incomplete CDR3 DNA: TGTGCCAGCGGTGAAGTTCGGGACGGCCAAGACACCCAGTAC. This translates into CASGEVRDGQDTQY. The complete CDR3 reads CASGEVRDGQDTQYF.

On this clone itself: Germline and genes here are mouse. The read is 1 residue too short to cover the CDR3 end, so that end is filled in from the germline J gene. This rearrangement joins TRBV3 to TRBJ2-7, with 12 bases matching TRBD2. Germline V gives CDR1 SNHLY, CDR2 FYNGKV (reference sequence). V dropped 3 bases and J dropped 4; count of bases not matched to a gene: 1. The CDR3 extends over 14 amino acids. Partial CDR3 DNA: TGTGCCAGCAGCTTCGGGACTGGGGGGTATGAACAGTAC. This encodes CASSFGTGGYEQY. The full CDR3 protein is CASSFGTGGYEQYF.